This TCR beta chain appears in the sequencing data of a study of blood T cell repertoires in COVID-19. Profiled with immunoSEQ multiplex PCR; TCRdb holds only in-frame clones, not every one. The sample lists some 350,000 clones, roughly 90% occurring once. V shed 0 bases, J shed 3 bases, and the junction held 7 bases outside the gene matches. From germline, CDR1 is SGDLS and CDR2 YYNGEE. CDR3 size: 16 residues. Only one count was recorded for this clone. The chain uses TRBV9 and TRBJ2-3, with 7 bases matching TRBD1. This TCR came from a man aged 18 to 35 with active or convalescent COVID-19. The specimen sequenced was peripheral blood. The CDR3 DNA sequence: TGTGCCAGCAGCGTAGAGGTCAGGGGGATAACAGATACGCAGTATTTT. Residues: CASSVEVRGITDTQYF.